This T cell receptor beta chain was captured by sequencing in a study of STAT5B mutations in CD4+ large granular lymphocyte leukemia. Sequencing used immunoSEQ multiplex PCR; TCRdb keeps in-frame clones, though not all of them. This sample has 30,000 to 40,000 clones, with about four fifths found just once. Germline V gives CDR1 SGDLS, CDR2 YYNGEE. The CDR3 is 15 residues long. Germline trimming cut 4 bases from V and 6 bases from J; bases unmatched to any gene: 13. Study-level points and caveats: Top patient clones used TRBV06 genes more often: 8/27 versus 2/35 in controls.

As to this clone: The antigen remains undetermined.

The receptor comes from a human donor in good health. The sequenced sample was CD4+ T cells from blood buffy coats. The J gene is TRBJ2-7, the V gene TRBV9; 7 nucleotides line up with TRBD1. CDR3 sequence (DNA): TGTGCCAGCAGCCCGCCTCCCGACAGGGTCGGCGAGCAGTACTTC. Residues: CASSPPPDRVGEQYF.